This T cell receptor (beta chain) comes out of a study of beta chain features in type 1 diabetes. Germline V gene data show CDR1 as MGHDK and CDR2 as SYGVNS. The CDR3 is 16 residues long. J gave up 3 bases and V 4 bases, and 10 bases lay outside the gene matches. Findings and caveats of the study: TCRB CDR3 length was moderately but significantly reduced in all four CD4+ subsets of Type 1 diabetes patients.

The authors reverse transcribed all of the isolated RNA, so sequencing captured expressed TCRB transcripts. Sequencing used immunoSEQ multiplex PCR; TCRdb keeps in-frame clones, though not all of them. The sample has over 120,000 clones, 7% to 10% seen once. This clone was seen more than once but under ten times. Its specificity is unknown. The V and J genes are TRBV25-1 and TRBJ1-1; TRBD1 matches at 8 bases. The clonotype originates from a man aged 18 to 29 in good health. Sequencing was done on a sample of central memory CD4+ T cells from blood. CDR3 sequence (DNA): TGTGCCAGCAGTGGACCCCGCTCGACAGGGGACACTGAAGCTTTCTTT. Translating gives CASSGPRSTGDTEAFF.